These 8 T cell receptor beta chains originate from one sample sequenced in a study of identifying expanded T cells in peripheral blood. Only in-frame clones appear in the TCRdb table, and some are missing; sequencing was by immunoSEQ multiplex PCR. The profile shows tens of thousands of clones, about 83% of them singletons. Sequencing used blood. Receptor source: a person aged 18 to 70 in good health.

The gene calls are TRBV6-1 and TRBJ2-7, with 8 bases identical to TRBD1. The V segment lost 4 bases and the J segment 7 bases; nucleotides outside the gene matches: 9. CDR3 length: 14 residues. Germline V gene sequence: CDR1 MNHNS, CDR2 SASEGT. CDR3: CASSGTGTMSEQYF. CDR3 in DNA: TGTGCCAGCAGTGGGACAGGGACGATGTCTGAGCAGTACTTC.

The V and J genes are TRBV11-2 and TRBJ1-1; D unclear. The CDR3 spans 14 residues. V was trimmed by 1 base and J by 1 base, leaving 7 bases between them. Germline CDR1 and CDR2: SGHAT and FQNNGV. CDR3 DNA sequence: TGTGCCAGCAGCTTAGTAAGCAAGAACACTGAAGCTTTCTTT. Its translation: CASSLVSKNTEAFF.

The chain couples TRBV19 to TRBJ1-1; D perhaps matches TRBD1 (5 bases). CDR1 is LNHDA and CDR2 is SQIVND in the germline V gene (reference sequence). Deletions cut 5 bases from V and 9 bases from J, with 19 bases between. This CDR3 spans 14 amino acids. CDR3 nucleotides: TGTGCCAGTAGTGGGTCGGGGGGTCAGACCAAAGCTTTCTTT. This encodes CASSGSGGQTKAFF.

This chain connects TRBV7-2 to TRBJ2-6; 8 bases map to TRBD1. The junction had 10 bases not matched to a gene; V was cut back by 3 bases and J by 0 bases. Germline-derived CDR1 and CDR2 are SGHTA and FQGNSA. This CDR3 spans 19 amino acids. The DNA for the CDR3 is TGTGCCAGCAGCTTTAGTAAGGGACAGGAGCGCTCTGGGGCCAACGTCCTGACTTTC. As protein: CASSFSKGQERSGANVLTF.

This chain joins TRBV19 and TRBJ1-3; D perhaps matches TRBD1 (5 bases). The CDR3 has 14 amino acids. Germline V CDR1 and CDR2: LNHDA, SQIVND (reference sequence). V lost 5 bases and J lost 4, with 12 bases in between. The CDR3 sequence is CASSRIGAGNTIYF. For the CDR3, the DNA is TGTGCCAGTAGTCGCATTGGGGCAGGAAACACCATATATTTT.

The chain recombines TRBV18 with TRBJ2-1; 9 positions match TRBD1. The CDR3 is made up of 15 amino acids. The V segment lost 3 bases and the J segment 4 bases; nucleotides outside the gene matches: 4. Germline-derived CDR1 and CDR2 are KGHSH and LQKENI. The CDR3 protein is CASSPGQGLYNEQFF. The CDR3 nucleotides are TGTGCCAGCTCACCGGGACAGGGTCTGTACAATGAGCAGTTCTTC.

The sample holds one count of this clone. The chain is built from TRBV6-5 and TRBJ2-3, with 7 bases lining up with TRBD2. After removal of 7 bases from V and 3 bases from J, the junction contained 10 bases not matched to a gene. The CDR3 is made up of 15 amino acids. The germline V gene has CDR1 MNHEY and CDR2 SVGAGI. The CDR3 spells CASNKAGRRTDTQYF. The DNA of the CDR3 is TGTGCCAGCAACAAAGCGGGACGTAGGACAGATACGCAGTATTTT.

CDR3 amino acids: CASSLVSGNTEAFF. The CDR3 coding sequence is TGTGCCAGCAGCTTAGTTTCAGGAAACACTGAAGCTTTCTTT. The rearrangement uses TRBV7-9 and TRBJ1-1, with D uncertain. The CDR3 spans 14 residues. Per the germline V gene, CDR1 is SEHNR and CDR2 is FQNEAQ (reference sequence). V lost 1 base, J lost 2 bases, and 8 bases lay in between. The full variable domain, in which reference TRBV7-9 and TRBJ1-1 provide the parts outside the CDR3, is DTGVSQNPRHKITKRGQNVTFRCDPISEHNRLYWYRQTLGQGPEFLTYFQNEAQLEKSRLLSDRFSAERPKGSFSTLEIQRTEQGDSAMYLCASSLVSGNTEAFFGQGTRLTVV.